Listed below are T cell receptor beta chains from one sample, sequenced in a study of cytomegalovirus exposure and HLA in healthy donors. Method: immunoSEQ multiplex PCR; TCRdb's copy keeps in-frame clones and lacks some. Of tens of thousands of clones listed, 74% were seen once; the top ten hold more than 9.5%. The specimen sequenced was PBMCs. The receptors derive from a human donor in good health. CDR3s include the opening cysteine and the closing phenylalanine or tryptophan. Each record gives: J gene, D gene, V gene, clone size, CDR3 DNA, CDR3 protein. D genes are given only for firm matches. A clone size is listed for some rows: how often the clone was seen (once, few, many), or a class if it is expanded.

J gene: TRBJ1-1
D gene: -
V gene: TRBV19
clone size: -
CDR3 DNA: TGTGCCAGTACCCCTCTCGCGGGGGGGGCGGGTACTGAAGCTTTCTTT
CDR3 protein: CASTPLAGGAGTEAFF

J gene: TRBJ1-1
D gene: -
V gene: TRBV5-1
clone size: few
CDR3 DNA: TGCGCCAGCAGCGATCACGGGGTAGTGTCGAACACTGAAGCTTTCTTT
CDR3 protein: CASSDHGVVSNTEAFF

J gene: TRBJ2-7
D gene: -
V gene: TRBV5-1
clone size: -
CDR3 DNA: TGCGCCAGCAGCTCCGGAGGCGGTTCCTACGAGCAGTACTTC
CDR3 protein: CASSSGGGSYEQYF

J gene: TRBJ2-7
D gene: -
V gene: TRBV18
clone size: -
CDR3 DNA: TGTGCCAGCTCCCCGGGGGACGGCCCCTACGAGCAGTACTTC
CDR3 protein: CASSPGDGPYEQYF

J gene: TRBJ2-7
D gene: TRBD1
V gene: TRBV15
clone size: once
CDR3 DNA: TGTGCCACCAGCGGGACAGGGTACGATCGGTCCTACGAGCAGTACTTC
CDR3 protein: CATSGTGYDRSYEQYF

J gene: TRBJ1-1
D gene: -
V gene: TRBV7-3
clone size: few
CDR3 DNA: TGTGCCAGCAGCTCCGCCCAGGGCGCTGAAGCTTTCTTT
CDR3 protein: CASSSAQGAEAFF

J gene: TRBJ2-1
D gene: TRBD2
V gene: TRBV10-3
clone size: -
CDR3 DNA: TGTGCCATCAGTGAGTCGAGGACTAGCGGTAACAATGAGCAGTTCTTC
CDR3 protein: CAISESRTSGNNEQFF

J gene: TRBJ1-1
D gene: -
V gene: TRBV29-1
clone size: few
CDR3 DNA: TGCAGCGTTGTGCAGGTTAACACTGAAGCTTTCTTT
CDR3 protein: CSVVQVNTEAFF

J gene: TRBJ2-1
D gene: TRBD1
V gene: TRBV5-5
clone size: few
CDR3 DNA: TGTGCCAGCAGCTCCAGGACAGGCGGTGGTGAGCAGTTCTTC
CDR3 protein: CASSSRTGGGEQFF

J gene: TRBJ2-1
D gene: -
V gene: TRBV9
clone size: -
CDR3 DNA: TGTGCCAGCAGCGTGGGGGGCTCCTACAATGAGCAGTTCTTC
CDR3 protein: CASSVGGSYNEQFF

J gene: TRBJ2-2
D gene: TRBD2
V gene: TRBV5-4
clone size: -
CDR3 DNA: TGTGCCAGCAGCTCCCGGACTAGCGGGAGTTCCGGGGAGCTGTTTTTT
CDR3 protein: CASSSRTSGSSGELFF

J gene: TRBJ2-5
D gene: TRBD2
V gene: TRBV27
clone size: -
CDR3 DNA: TGTGCCAGCGGGAGACTAGCGGGAGAGACCCAGTACTTC
CDR3 protein: CASGRLAGETQYF

J gene: TRBJ2-3
D gene: TRBD2
V gene: TRBV6-1
clone size: -
CDR3 DNA: TGTGCCAGCAGTGAAAGACTAGCGGTTCCCACAGATACGCAGTATTTT
CDR3 protein: CASSERLAVPTDTQYF

J gene: TRBJ2-1
D gene: TRBD2
V gene: TRBV5-1
clone size: -
CDR3 DNA: TGCGCCAGCAGCTTGGGTGGGACTAGCGGGAGCGATGAGCAGTTCTTC
CDR3 protein: CASSLGGTSGSDEQFF

J gene: TRBJ2-7
D gene: -
V gene: TRBV29-1
clone size: -
CDR3 DNA: TGCAGCGTCGGGACAAGCAGCGAGCAGTACTTC
CDR3 protein: CSVGTSSEQYF

J gene: TRBJ2-7
D gene: TRBD1
V gene: TRBV5-1
clone size: -
CDR3 DNA: TGCGCCAGCAGCACCCGGACAGGAATCAACGAGCAGTACTTC
CDR3 protein: CASSTRTGINEQYF

J gene: TRBJ2-2
D gene: TRBD2
V gene: TRBV5-6
clone size: -
CDR3 DNA: TGTGCCAGCAGCCCTTTAGGGGCGGGAGACACCGGGGAGCTGTTTTTT
CDR3 protein: CASSPLGAGDTGELFF

J gene: TRBJ2-3
D gene: TRBD1
V gene: TRBV11-2
clone size: -
CDR3 DNA: TGTGCCAGCAGCTTCGCTACCGGGACAGGGGACGATACGCAGTATTTT
CDR3 protein: CASSFATGTGDDTQYF

J gene: TRBJ1-1
D gene: TRBD1
V gene: TRBV6-1
clone size: few
CDR3 DNA: TGTGCCAGCAGTAATAGACAGGGACGAACTGAAGCTTTCTTT
CDR3 protein: CASSNRQGRTEAFF

J gene: TRBJ2-1
D gene: -
V gene: TRBV9
clone size: -
CDR3 DNA: TGTGCCAGCAGCCCCGACCCCTCTCTAGCCTACAATGAGCAGTTCTTC
CDR3 protein: CASSPDPSLAYNEQFF

J gene: TRBJ2-2
D gene: TRBD1
V gene: TRBV5-1
clone size: once
CDR3 DNA: TGCGCCAGCAGCCCTGGACAGGGAAGGACGGACGGGGAGCTGTTTTTT
CDR3 protein: CASSPGQGRTDGELFF

J gene: TRBJ1-1
D gene: -
V gene: TRBV10-3
clone size: -
CDR3 DNA: TGTGCCATCAGTGTTGGGTCGAGGGCCGAAGGAGCTTTCTTT
CDR3 protein: CAISVGSRAEGAFF

J gene: TRBJ2-1
D gene: TRBD2
V gene: TRBV30
clone size: -
CDR3 DNA: TGTGCCTGGGCTAGCGGGAACCTGGGGGGTGAGCAGTTCTTC
CDR3 protein: CAWASGNLGGEQFF

J gene: TRBJ2-4
D gene: -
V gene: TRBV15
clone size: -
CDR3 DNA: TGTGCCACCAGCCGGACAGACTTAGCCAAAAACATTCAGTACTTC
CDR3 protein: CATSRTDLAKNIQYF

J gene: TRBJ2-5
D gene: -
V gene: TRBV4-1
clone size: -
CDR3 DNA: TGCGCCAGCAGCCAAGGATTAGGCGAGGGAAGAGCGGAGACCCAGTACTTC
CDR3 protein: CASSQGLGEGRAETQYF

J gene: TRBJ1-1
D gene: TRBD1
V gene: TRBV19
clone size: -
CDR3 DNA: TGTGCCAGTAGTTCCAGGTGGAAGGCGACAGGGGGGATGAACACTGAAGCTTTCTTT
CDR3 protein: CASSSRWKATGGMNTEAFF

J gene: TRBJ1-2
D gene: -
V gene: TRBV7-2
clone size: -
CDR3 DNA: TGTGCCAGCAGCTTAGGAGGTTGGCTTGGCTACACCTTC
CDR3 protein: CASSLGGWLGYTF

J gene: TRBJ2-5
D gene: -
V gene: TRBV6-6
clone size: -
CDR3 DNA: TGTGCCAGCAGAACAGGGGGAGGGGAGACCCAGTACTTC
CDR3 protein: CASRTGGGETQYF

J gene: TRBJ1-1
D gene: -
V gene: TRBV30
clone size: -
CDR3 DNA: TGTGCCTGGAGCCCAGACAGGAGGAACACTGAAGCTTTCTTT
CDR3 protein: CAWSPDRRNTEAFF

J gene: TRBJ2-1
D gene: TRBD2
V gene: TRBV6-5
clone size: -
CDR3 DNA: TGTGCCAGCAGTTCCGCCGGGACTAGTTACAATGAGCAGTTCTTC
CDR3 protein: CASSSAGTSYNEQFF

J gene: TRBJ2-6
D gene: TRBD1
V gene: TRBV2
clone size: -
CDR3 DNA: TGTGCCAGCAGGGGACAGTTCGGCTCCGGGGCCAACGTCCTGACTTTC
CDR3 protein: CASRGQFGSGANVLTF

J gene: TRBJ2-5
D gene: -
V gene: TRBV9
clone size: -
CDR3 DNA: TGTGCCAGCAGCCGGAGCGGCGTTCAAGAGACCCAGTACTTC
CDR3 protein: CASSRSGVQETQYF

J gene: TRBJ2-5
D gene: TRBD2
V gene: TRBV28
clone size: -
CDR3 DNA: TGTGCCAGCAGTTTCTTATCCGGACTAGCGGGACACGAGACCCAGTACTTC
CDR3 protein: CASSFLSGLAGHETQYF

J gene: TRBJ2-5
D gene: TRBD2
V gene: TRBV7-9
clone size: few
CDR3 DNA: TGTGCCAGCAGCTTAGCCCGAGGGTCTAGCGGGAGAGGGCAGACCCAGTACTTC
CDR3 protein: CASSLARGSSGRGQTQYF

J gene: TRBJ1-3
D gene: -
V gene: TRBV30
clone size: -
CDR3 DNA: TGTGCCTGGAGTCCCTCAGGGTTCATTGGAAACACCATATATTTT
CDR3 protein: CAWSPSGFIGNTIYF

J gene: TRBJ1-1
D gene: -
V gene: TRBV5-6
clone size: -
CDR3 DNA: TGTGCCAGCAGCCGGGGGGGGATCCGGACGGCTGAAGCTTTCTTT
CDR3 protein: CASSRGGIRTAEAFF

J gene: TRBJ1-4
D gene: TRBD1
V gene: TRBV6-5
clone size: -
CDR3 DNA: TGTGCCAGCGCACGACAGGGGATTGGGGAAAAACTGTTTTTT
CDR3 protein: CASARQGIGEKLFF

J gene: TRBJ1-4
D gene: -
V gene: TRBV15
clone size: -
CDR3 DNA: TGTGCCACCAGCAGAGCTCAGGATAGGCCCAATGAAAAACTGTTTTTT
CDR3 protein: CATSRAQDRPNEKLFF